This TCR beta chain was sequenced during a study of blood T cell repertoires in COVID-19 (dated by TCRdb to 2019 to 2021). For the study in its entirety: Samples covering the acute and convalescent phases of COVID-19 were provided by collaborators in the United States, Italy and Spain. A de-identified subject ID, COVID-19 status, age in years and sex were almost always included in the sample metadata. Where available, HLA class I and class II types were obtained from metadata supplied by the sample provider rather than from assay-based typing. The prospective study material was composed of cDNA or gDNA derived from T cells, B-cell-depleted T cells, or PBMCs. Deeply sampled blood TCRbeta repertoires from subjects exposed to, actively infected with, or recovered from COVID-19 were included in the dataset. Samples were obtained from the ongoing ImmuneRACE study (first 160 participants) and from 1,254 subjects provided by 6 global collaborators. A freely available public database, intended as a resource for researchers studying the immune response to SARS-CoV-2, is where the repertoires were released. What the research found in general, with its limitations: Clinical and demographic metadata were provided uncurated, with the amount varying by source and participant.

One collaborating source in Seattle enrolled patients during active infection and followed them longitudinally through the course of disease. Each collaborating institution followed its own protocols to collect whole blood in K2EDTA tubes. Collaborator samples were shipped for TCRbeta analysis as frozen whole blood, isolated PBMCs, or DNA extracted from either sample type. Remarks on this clone: Its specific antigen is unknown. No much larger clone exists at a distance of one base, and base qualities are not known.

The germline V gene (reference sequence) gives CDR1 as LGHDT and CDR2 as YNNKEL. Spanning cysteine to phenylalanine, the CDR3 consists of 19 amino acids. The kept DNA is CDR3 alone, 57 bases in frame from the first base. Trimming accounts for 0 bases at V and 6 bases at J, while the number of junction bases matched to no gene is 16. TCRbeta CDR3 regions were amplified from genomic DNA by means of the immunoSEQ Assay, a bias-controlled multiplex PCR. From the authors' description of their analysis: Nucleated cell counts per sample were estimated from amplification of reference gene primers within the assay. To quantify the absolute abundance of each unique TCRbeta CDR3 rearrangement, sequence reads were collapsed and filtered. Productive Simpson clonality was computed per sample as the square root of Simpson's diversity index over productive rearrangements. TCRdb took over this immuneACCESS table, retaining in-frame rearrangements with V and J assigned. Such tables are incomplete; in checked studies, under half of the missing clones stem from an unresolved V gene, and the remainder is unexplained. V and J calls and clone size are as listed in that table; D and trimming were resolved from the DNA. This sample comprises 65,000 to 95,000 clones, about 78% of them detected only once. Roughly 38% of the sample goes to the ten largest clones.

Input material: peripheral blood. The chain is made from TRBV3-1 (or the pseudogene TRBV3-2) and TRBJ2-5, and TRBD2 aligns with 10 junction nucleotides. This TCR came from a man in his fifties or sixties with COVID-19, enrolled during active disease. The CDR3 region has the sequence CASSQDQLGLARTGKTQYF. The DNA is as follows: TGTGCCAGCAGCCAAGATCAGCTGGGACTAGCGAGGACCGGTAAGACCCAGTACTTC.